Following are 6 T cell receptor beta chains from one sample sequenced in a study of T cell repertoires in cytomegalovirus infection. Their specific antigens are unknown. Each CDR3 protein is one row after TCRdb ran MiXCR on the reads. The table records roughly 920,000 distinct CDR3 sequences, 31% of them present only once. Here the sequenced sample was cultured CD8+ T cells from PBMCs, taken from culture after CMV antigen stimulation. The receptors shown here come from a human donor in good health (CMV status not recorded). Some clones in this sample may be carry-over from other donors' samples.

V is TRBV9 and J is TRBJ2-5, with 9 bases that match TRBD2. Germline lookup yields CDR1 SGDLS and CDR2 YYNGEE. J gave up 2 bases and V 0 bases, and 5 bases lay outside the gene matches. The CDR3 runs 16 residues. The chain's CDR3 is CASSVERLAGQETQYF. The CDR3 nucleotides are TGTGCCAGCAGCGTAGAGAGGCTAGCGGGGCAAGAGACCCAGTACTTC.

V usage is TRBV9 and J usage is TRBJ2-1, with 9 bases that match TRBD2. V lost 4 bases and J lost 4; bases outside the gene matches: 15. There are 18 residues in the CDR3. Germline V CDR1 and CDR2: SGDLS, YYNGEE. CDR3: CASSPPWRGGRVYNEQFF. CDR3 nucleotides: TGTGCCAGCAGCCCCCCGTGGCGGGGGGGCCGTGTGTACAATGAGCAGTTCTTC.

This clonotype was recorded many times. The J gene is TRBJ2-2, the V gene TRBV24-1; 8 bases agree with TRBD1. The V and J ends lost 3 bases and 6 bases, in that order; junction bases with no gene match: 17. The CDR3 consists of 19 residues. Germline CDR1 reads KGHDR; CDR2 reads SFDVKD. This CDR3 reads CATSDPPSRGRVISGELFF. The CDR3 region has the DNA TGTGCCACCAGTGATCCGCCCTCCAGGGGGCGAGTTATCTCCGGGGAGCTGTTTTTT.

This chain uses TRBV7-2 with TRBJ1-2, with 8 bases lining up with TRBD1. The ends lost 2 bases at V and 0 bases at J; junction bases unmatched: 8. This CDR3 is built from 17 residues. CDR1 is SGHTA, CDR2 FQGNSA, per germline. CDR3 DNA: TGTGCCAGCAGCTTACAGGGGGCTCACACTCCTAACTATGGCTACACCTTC. Amino acids: CASSLQGAHTPNYGYTF.

The CDR3 sequence: CASGLVGKAFYEQYV. CDR3 in DNA: TGTGCTAGTGGTTTGGTAGGGAAGGCCTTCTACGAGCAGTACGTC. The rearrangement links TRBV12-5 to TRBJ2-7; D gene ambiguous. Between the trimmed V and J ends, which lost 0 bases and 3 bases, there was a span of 12 bases. The CDR3 covers 15 residues. The V gene's germline CDR1 is LGHNT and CDR2 FRNRAP.

This clonotype came up many times. V gene TRBV7-2 combines with J gene TRBJ1-1; D is uncertain. CDR3 size: 15 residues. Trimming removed 3 bases from V and 0 bases from J, with 11 bases in between. The V gene's germline CDR1 is SGHTA and CDR2 FQGNSA. The CDR3 spells CASSFISPMNTEAFF. For the CDR3, the DNA is TGTGCCAGCAGCTTTATTAGTCCCATGAACACTGAAGCTTTCTTT.